The 14 T cell receptor beta chains below were found in one sample sequenced in a study of blood T cell repertoires in COVID-19. Measured with immunoSEQ multiplex PCR; TCRdb has only the in-frame clones, and not every one. The sample lists under 350,000 clones; roughly 89% were seen once. The sample comprised PBMCs or T cells enriched from blood (not recorded which). The receptors come from a woman aged 55-75 years who had recovered from COVID-19.

This sequence joins TRBV7-2 and TRBJ1-3; 7 positions agree with TRBD1. The V gene end was trimmed by 4 bases and the J gene end by 7 bases; junction bases not matched to a gene: 4. The length of the CDR3 is 13 residues. Germline V gene data show CDR1 as SGHTA and CDR2 as FQGNSA. The CDR3 sequence is CASSSQGRNTIYF. DNA of the CDR3: TGTGCCAGCAGCTCACAGGGGCGGAACACCATATATTTT.

V and J are TRBV7-9 and TRBJ1-1; D ambiguous. This CDR3 has 13 amino acids. The V end lost 1 base, the J end lost 4 bases, and 7 bases lay between the germline ends. The germline V gene encodes CDR1 SEHNR and CDR2 FQNEAQ (reference sequence). As DNA, the CDR3 is TGTGCCAGCAGCTTAGAGGCGGGCACTGAAGCTTTCTTT. Amino acid sequence: CASSLEAGTEAFF.

The chain links TRBV4-2 to TRBJ1-2; D is unresolved. The V gene's germline CDR1 is LGHNA and CDR2 YNFKEQ. Trimming removed 1 base at V and 3 bases at J, with 12 bases between. The CDR3 extends over 15 amino acids. The CDR3 protein is CASSQGSGGDYGYTF. The CDR3 region has the DNA TGTGCCAGCAGCCAAGGGTCAGGTGGTGACTATGGCTACACCTTC.

The sample holds a few counts of this clone. This CDR3 is also generated by other DNA sequences in the sample. This chain links TRBV11-2 with TRBJ1-1; D is possibly TRBD1 (5 bases). The CDR3 contains 13 residues. Trimming stripped 5 bases from V and 5 bases from J, with 12 bases between. Germline loops: CDR1 SGHAT, CDR2 FQNNGV. Here the CDR3 DNA reads TGTGCCAGCAGCCCTGCTCGGGGGACTGAAGCTTTCTTT. This codes for CASSPARGTEAFF. The variable domain in full, with the rest retrieved from reference TRBV11-2 and TRBJ1-1, is EAGVAQSPRYKIIEKRQSVAFWCNPISGHATLYWYQQILGQGPKLLIQFQNNGVVDDSQLPKDRFSAERLKGVDSTLKIQPAKLEDSAVYLCASSPARGTEAFFGQGTRLTVV.

The chain carries TRBV10-3 and TRBJ1-5; 7 nucleotides match TRBD1. The CDR3 spans 15 residues. The germline V gene has CDR1 ENHRY and CDR2 SYGVKD. After removal of 5 bases from V and 5 bases from J, the junction contained 9 bases not matched to a gene. CDR3 loop: CAISPGTAYDQPQHF. The CDR3 nucleotides are TGTGCCATCAGTCCAGGGACAGCTTACGATCAGCCCCAGCATTTT.

This clone appeared once. The rearrangement joins TRBV6-5 to TRBJ2-7; 9 nucleotides match TRBD1. The CDR3 contains 14 residues. The junction had 8 bases not matched to a gene; V was cut back by 7 bases and J by 4 bases. From germline, CDR1 is MNHEY and CDR2 SVGAGI. CDR3 DNA: TGTGCCAGCATAACCGGGACAGGGACTTACGAGCAGTACTTC. Its protein product is CASITGTGTYEQYF.

V and J are TRBV5-4 and TRBJ1-3; no firm D call. CDR3 length: 13 amino acids. Trimming took off 0 bases at V and 7 bases at J, with 8 bases between the two ends. Germline V gene sequence: CDR1 SGHNT, CDR2 YYREEE (reference sequence). CDR3 protein: CASSLDTLNTIYF. CDR3 coding DNA: TGTGCCAGCAGCTTGGACACGCTCAACACCATATATTTT.

This clone was detected many times. The gene calls are TRBV7-8 and TRBJ2-7, with 7 bases fitting TRBD2. CDR3 length equals 14 residues. Germline V gene data show CDR1 as SGHVS and CDR2 as FQNEAQ. Trimming cost V 1 base and J 3 bases; bases outside gene matches: 3. In nucleotides, the CDR3 is TGTGCCAGCAGCTTAGGGCGGGAGTACTACGAGCAGTACTTC. The encoded protein is CASSLGREYYEQYF.

The V call is TRBV5-1, the J call TRBJ2-2, with 12 positions matching TRBD2. Germline V gene sequence: CDR1 SGHRS, CDR2 YFSETQ. CDR3 length equals 16 residues. The junction had 5 bases not matched to a gene; V was cut back by 3 bases and J by 5 bases. The CDR3 DNA follows: TGCGCCAGCAGCTCTCTAGCGGGGGGGCAGACCGGGGAGCTGTTTTTT. It specifies CASSSLAGGQTGELFF.

The chain couples TRBV5-1 to TRBJ1-1; the D is unclear. The CDR3 is 14 residues long. V was cut by 4 bases and J by 1 base, with 11 bases left in between. In germline, CDR1 is SGHRS, CDR2 YFSETQ. CDR3 residues: CASSRYGENTEAFF. The CDR3 DNA sequence: TGCGCCAGCAGCCGGTACGGGGAGAACACTGAAGCTTTCTTT.

The chain couples TRBV28 to TRBJ2-7, with D perhaps matching TRBD2 (7 bases). Germline lookup yields CDR1 MDHEN and CDR2 SYDVKM. The V end lost 1 base, the J end lost 2 bases, and 12 bases lay between the germline ends. This CDR3 contains 15 residues. The CDR3 loop is CASSLSRGPPYEQYF. The DNA of the CDR3 is TGTGCCAGCAGTTTATCGCGGGGGCCTCCCTACGAGCAGTACTTC.

The rearrangement uses TRBV4-2 and TRBJ1-2; perhaps TRBD1 as D (5 bases). CDR1 and CDR2 (germline): LGHNA, YNFKEQ. Trimming removed 0 bases from V and 2 bases from J, with 7 bases in between. The CDR3 spans 14 residues. CDR3 in amino acids: CASSQDRANYGYTF. As DNA, the CDR3 is TGTGCCAGCAGCCAAGACAGGGCGAACTATGGCTACACCTTC.

This sequence joins TRBV29-1 and TRBJ2-7, with D unresolved. This CDR3 has 13 residues. Trimming shortened V by 5 bases and J by 1 base, and 12 bases separated the two germline ends. Germline loops: CDR1 SQVTM, CDR2 ANQGSEA. CDR3 protein: CSVPPRASYEQYF. The CDR3 DNA is TGCAGCGTTCCACCCCGCGCGTCCTACGAGCAGTACTTC.

This clone showed up just a few times. V is TRBV24-1 and J is TRBJ2-1, with 7 nucleotides matching TRBD2. The CDR3 spans 13 residues. The V gene end was trimmed by 9 bases and the J gene end by 7 bases; junction bases not matched to a gene: 8. Germline loops: CDR1 KGHDR, CDR2 SFDVKD. This CDR3 reads CATGQPGGNEQFF. CDR3 in DNA: TGTGCCACCGGCCAGCCCGGGGGGAATGAGCAGTTCTTC.